Given below is one T cell receptor beta chain in context. The antigen remains undetermined. Investigators sought sequencing depths of between 1 in 200,000 and 1 in 1 million T cells. The table came from immunoSEQ multiplex PCR; TCRdb's copy has only in-frame clones and leaves some out. The repertoire includes some 140,000 clones, about 91% of them detected once, and about 10% sits in the top ten. CDR3 size: 15 residues. Trimming took 1 base from V and 3 from J, leaving 13 bases between them. Germline CDR1 and CDR2: SGHKS and YYEKEE (reference sequence). The sample belongs to a study of cytotoxic CD8 clonotypes in ibrutinib-treated CLL. Background on the study: The study included approximately 12 relapsed/refractory and fewer than 16 treatment-naive patients; about 17 had IGHV unmutated disease.

Study results and caveats: Starting clonality was above that of age-matched healthy donors and tracked circulating CD8+ T-cell counts. Private clonotypes, not public ones, expanded at ibrutinib response.

The receptor was isolated from a human donor with chronic lymphocytic leukemia. This chain links TRBV5-5 with TRBJ2-5; a weak D match, TRBD1 (6 bases). The sample was PBMCs, taken after 12 months of ibrutinib treatment. The CDR3 reads CASSLSPGVEETQYF. The CDR3 DNA reads TGTGCCAGCAGCTTGTCGCCAGGGGTGGAAGAGACCCAGTACTTC. Together with reference TRBV5-5 and TRBJ2-5, the CDR3 gives the full variable domain: DAGVTQSPTHLIKTRGQQVTLRCSPISGHKSVSWYQQVLGQGPQFIFQYYEKEERGRGNFPDRFSARQFPNYSSELNVNALLLGDSALYLCASSLSPGVEETQYFGPGTRLLVL.